Below are 18 T cell receptor beta chains sequenced from a single sample in a study of T cells in Graves' hyperthyroidism and ophthalmopathy. It was RNA transcripts that yielded the amplified TCR beta CDR3 regions. The HTBI primer set served for first-round RT-PCR of the TCR CDR3. TCRdb used MiXCR to reprocess the multiplex PCR reads, holding one entry per CDR3 protein. Counted here are 280,000 or so distinct CDR3 sequences, less than 30% occurring once; the ten biggest clones make up 25% to 30%. The sequenced material came from blood. The origin of the receptors is a middle-aged man with Graves' hyperthyroidism that later progressed to Graves' ophthalmopathy.

This clonotype was detected many times. CDR3: CASSWTGETQYF. DNA of the CDR3: TGTGCCAGCAGCTGGACGGGGGAGACCCAGTACTTC. The V gene is TRBV7-9, the J gene TRBJ2-5; perhaps TRBD2 as D (5 bases). CDR1 is SEHNR and CDR2 is FQNEAQ in the germline V gene (reference sequence). The CDR3 consists of 12 residues. Trimming removed 4 bases at V and 5 bases at J, with 8 bases between.

The V and J genes are TRBV6-1 and TRBJ1-5; the D is unclear. The germline V and J ends were trimmed by 5 bases and 11 bases, with 10 bases remaining between them. The CDR3 totals 11 residues. Germline V gene data show CDR1 as MNHNS and CDR2 as SASEGT. CDR3 residues: CASSKNQAQHF. CDR3 sequence (DNA): TGTGCCAGCAGTAAAAACCAGGCCCAGCATTTT.

This clonotype was detected ten times or more. The chain's CDR3 is CASSYPTGGDNYGYTF. Here the CDR3 DNA reads TGTGCCAGCAGTTATCCGACAGGGGGTGATAACTATGGCTACACCTTC. The chain couples TRBV6-5 to TRBJ1-2, with 9 positions matching TRBD1. Germline-derived CDR1 and CDR2 are MNHEY and SVGAGI. The CDR3 sequence is 16 residues long. The V gene end was trimmed by 3 bases and the J gene end by 1 base; junction bases not matched to a gene: 6.

This chain connects TRBV12-3 or TRBV12-4 to TRBJ1-1; no clear D gene. V was pared by 3 bases and J by 7 bases, with 15 bases between. This CDR3 is 14 amino acids long. Here the CDR3 reads CASSFRGRVGEAFF. DNA of the CDR3: TGTGCCAGCAGTTTTCGGGGAAGGGTGGGTGAAGCTTTCTTT.

This sequence joins TRBV19 and TRBJ1-1; D unclear. Germline V gene data show CDR1 as LNHDA and CDR2 as SQIVND (reference sequence). This CDR3 region has 15 residues. The ends were cut back, 2 bases at V and 1 base at J, with 11 bases in the middle. CDR3: CASSIFSGENTEAFF. DNA of the CDR3: TGTGCCAGTAGTATATTTAGTGGGGAGAACACTGAAGCTTTCTTT.

In this sample, this clonotype turned up a few times. V is TRBV7-2 and J is TRBJ2-7; 8 nucleotides align to TRBD2. Germline V gene sequence: CDR1 SGHTA, CDR2 FQGNSA. This CDR3 comprises 15 residues. The trim removed 6 bases at V and 3 bases at J, leaving 10 bases unmatched. The CDR3 here is CASSSSGTSSYEQYF. The CDR3 nucleotides read TGTGCCAGCAGTTCCTCCGGGACTAGTAGCTACGAGCAGTACTTC.

This clonotype was found many times. The rearrangement links TRBV28 to TRBJ1-5; no firm D call. Germline loops: CDR1 MDHEN, CDR2 SYDVKM. The CDR3 is 14 residues long. Trimming left V 2 bases short and J 4 bases short, with 9 bases between. Here the CDR3 DNA reads TGTGCCAGCAGTTTAGTGGGTCGAAATCAGCCCCAGCATTTT. The encoded protein is CASSLVGRNQPQHF.

At least ten counts were recorded for this clonotype. The J gene is TRBJ2-5, the V gene TRBV27, with a tentative D call TRBD2 (6 bases). Germline CDR1 reads MNHEY; CDR2 reads SMNVEV (reference sequence). V was clipped by 6 bases and J by 6 bases, with 20 bases between them. The CDR3 totals 15 residues. CDR3 sequence reads: CASRPLGGRTQTQYF. CDR3 coding DNA: TGTGCCAGCAGGCCCCTGGGGGGTCGGACTCAGACCCAGTACTTC.

This clonotype was detected once. The junction shows a germline mismatch at one end, possibly a read error. The chain combines TRBV6-2 or TRBV6-3 with TRBJ2-7; 12 positions agree with TRBD2. The CDR3 has 17 residues. Germline values: CDR1 MNHEY, CDR2 SVGEGT. CDR3 in amino acids: CASSYSRTSGDPYGQYF. DNA of the CDR3: TGTGCCAGCAGTTACTCTAGGACTAGCGGGGACCCCTACGGGCAGTACTTC.

In this sample, this clonotype turned up many times. The V call is TRBV5-1, the J call TRBJ2-2, with TRBD1 matching 10 bases. CDR1 and CDR2 from the germline V gene are SGHRS and YFSETQ. The ends lost 4 bases at V and 7 bases at J; junction bases unmatched: 10. The CDR3 extends over 16 amino acids. The CDR3 coding sequence is TGCGCCAGCAGCCGAGGGACAGGGGAAAGGATCGGGGAGCTGTTTTTT. This translates into CASSRGTGERIGELFF.

This clonotype was detected many times. The chain is built from TRBV27 and TRBJ2-7, with D perhaps TRBD1 (5 bases). The CDR3 is 12 amino acids. Deletions cut 3 bases from V and 6 bases from J, with 9 bases between. Germline CDR1 MNHEY, CDR2 SMNVEV (reference sequence). CDR3: CASSFTGSEQYF. The CDR3 DNA reads TGTGCCAGCAGTTTCACAGGATCCGAGCAGTACTTC.

This clonotype turned up a few times. The chain couples TRBV6-2 or TRBV6-3 to TRBJ2-7; 9 bases map to TRBD2. The ends lost 0 bases at V and 0 bases at J; junction bases unmatched: 6. The CDR3 runs 17 residues. Germline assignment: CDR1 MNHEY and CDR2 SVGEGT. Written as DNA, the CDR3 is TGTGCCAGCAGTTACTCGACTAGCGGCAGAAGCTCCTACGAGCAGTACTTC. It encodes CASSYSTSGRSSYEQYF.

This clonotype was counted many times. The CDR3 sequence is CSASQGELQETQYF. CDR3 coding DNA: TGCAGTGCGAGTCAAGGGGAACTCCAAGAGACCCAGTACTTC. This rearrangement joins TRBV20-1 to TRBJ2-5; tentatively, D is TRBD1 (5 bases). The CDR3 extends over 14 amino acids. V lost 6 bases and J lost 1, with 15 bases in between. CDR1 is DFQATT, CDR2 SNEGSKA, per germline (reference sequence).

This clonotype was seen at least ten times. The rearrangement links TRBV30 to TRBJ2-5; D is undetermined. The CDR3 has 11 amino acids. V lost 5 bases and J 7 bases, leaving 11 bases between the germline ends. From germline, CDR1 is GTSNPN and CDR2 SVGIG (reference sequence). In DNA form, the CDR3 reads TGTGCCTGGGAGACTGGACCGACCCAGTACTTC. Its translation: CAWETGPTQYF.

This clonotype was detected ten times or more. V and J are TRBV20-1 and TRBJ1-1, with D possibly TRBD1 on 5 matching bases. The CDR3 is 12 amino acids. Germline assignment: CDR1 DFQATT and CDR2 SNEGSKA (reference sequence). In nucleotides, the CDR3 is TGCCGCGCCCCCTTGGGGGACACTGAAGCTTTCTTT. This gives the protein CRAPLGDTEAFF.

In its sample, this clonotype was seen many times. The rearrangement links TRBV6-1 to TRBJ2-7, with TRBD2 matching 13 bases. The CDR3 sequence is 17 residues long. The germline gives CDR1 MNHNS, CDR2 SASEGT. The V segment lost 5 bases and the J segment 3 bases; nucleotides outside the gene matches: 10. CDR3 residues: CASSQGLAGAAFYEQYF. CDR3 coding DNA: TGTGCCAGCAGTCAAGGACTAGCGGGAGCCGCCTTCTACGAGCAGTACTTC.

This clonotype has at least ten counts. This rearrangement joins TRBV27 to TRBJ2-7; maybe TRBD1 (5 bases). CDR3 length equals 13 residues. CDR1 is MNHEY and CDR2 is SMNVEV in the germline V gene (reference sequence). The ends were cut back, 1 base at V and 5 bases at J, with 9 bases in the middle. CDR3 sequence (DNA): TGTGCCAGCAGTTTATATCAGGGCCACGAGCAGTACTTC. Amino acid sequence: CASSLYQGHEQYF.

This clonotype was observed at least ten times. The J gene is TRBJ2-3, the V gene TRBV6-5; the match to TRBD2 covers 9 bases. CDR1 and CDR2 (germline): MNHEY, SVGAGI. The CDR3 is 16 residues long. J was trimmed by 5 bases and V by 0 bases; bases with no gene match: 6. CDR3 protein: CASSYSGGRARDTQYF. CDR3 DNA sequence: TGTGCCAGCAGTTACTCCGGCGGGAGGGCAAGAGATACGCAGTATTTT.